The clone carrying this TCR beta chain showed up just a few times. Antigen unknown. Researchers ran the PCR with 60 Vbeta and 13 Jbeta primers. Profiled with immunoSEQ multiplex PCR; TCRdb holds only in-frame clones, not every one. This repertoire shows 140,000 to 150,000 clones, roughly 66% found once; its top ten account for 1.5% to 2%. The data originate from a study of cytomegalovirus exposure and HLA in healthy donors. Study-wide points: TCR beta chains numbering about 160 were designated cytomegalovirus-associated. Roughly uniform depth of sequencing across donors was assumed in presence/absence analyses. Associated with HLA alleles at 0.05 false discovery rate in a later analysis were around 17,000 TCR beta sequences.

V dropped 0 bases and J dropped 6 bases, with 18 bases sitting between them. The germline CDR1 and CDR2 sequences are WNHNN and SYGVQD (reference sequence). There are 17 residues in the CDR3. The sample consisted of PBMCs. This rearrangement joins TRBV10-1 to TRBJ1-5; D gene uncertain. The origin of this receptor is a woman aged 18-29 years in good health and CMV-seronegative. In nucleotides, the CDR3 is TGCGCCAGCAGTGAGTCAGGGTCAGGACTACGAGTTCAGCCCCAGCATTTT. Protein product: CASSESGSGLRVQPQHF.